This note documents a single TCR beta chain sequence. Its antigen is unknown. This record belongs to a study of shared clonotypes between healthy human individuals. As for the study in general: Each donor had three CD4 naive, three CD4 memory, two CD8 naive and one CD8 memory plate.

Data came from immunoSEQ multiplex PCR; TCRdb stores just in-frame clones and leaves some out. The sample lists about 110,000 clones, around 68% occurring once. The germline V gene has CDR1 ENHRY and CDR2 SYGVKD. The V and J ends lost 10 bases and 6 bases respectively, with 8 bases between them. This CDR3 has 10 residues. Findings and limits, study-wide: Estimated richness was generally greater in naive than memory subsets.

Sequenced: memory CD8+ T cells sorted from blood. Described subset: CD45RO+ cells pooled with CCR7-negative TemRA cells. The receptor comes from a woman aged 30 to 39 in good health. V usage is TRBV10-3 and J usage is TRBJ2-3, with D perhaps TRBD1 (6 bases). CDR3 sequence: CATGADTQYF. DNA of the CDR3: TGTGCCACAGGGGCGGATACGCAGTATTTT.